The rows below give T cell receptor beta chains drawn from one sample of a study of T cell repertoires in cytomegalovirus infection. Each CDR3 protein is one row after TCRdb ran MiXCR on the reads. The sample has a few hundred thousand distinct CDR3 sequences, roughly 15% seen once. Specimen: PBMCs. The source is a human donor in good health (CMV status not recorded). Some clones in this sample may be carry-over from other donors' samples. Each CDR3 is given without its conserved first and last residue. The order of the fields is V gene, J gene, CDR3 protein.

V gene: TRBV3-1
J gene: TRBJ1-2
CDR3 protein: ASSPTGTYGYT

V gene: TRBV6-5
J gene: TRBJ2-7
CDR3 protein: ASSQGASGTYEQY

V gene: TRBV14
J gene: TRBJ2-3
CDR3 protein: ASSQDWSATQY

V gene: TRBV3-1
J gene: TRBJ2-6
CDR3 protein: ASSQGRTSIAYSGANVLT

V gene: TRBV7-2
J gene: TRBJ2-1
CDR3 protein: ASSTSGGVYNEQF

V gene: TRBV19
J gene: TRBJ1-1
CDR3 protein: ASTADSYTEAF

V gene: TRBV20-1
J gene: TRBJ1-1
CDR3 protein: SASGPFAETEAF

V gene: TRBV2
J gene: TRBJ2-5
CDR3 protein: ASSEFNRGVETQY

V gene: TRBV7-8
J gene: TRBJ2-6
CDR3 protein: ASSPRQGSPSGANVLT

V gene: TRBV7-2
J gene: TRBJ1-2
CDR3 protein: ASSRWTGGGYT

V gene: TRBV11-1
J gene: TRBJ2-3
CDR3 protein: ASSLAPGLSNTQY

V gene: TRBV5-4
J gene: TRBJ2-5
CDR3 protein: ASRRDNTQETQY

V gene: TRBV19
J gene: TRBJ2-1
CDR3 protein: ASRGGLAGESYNEQF

V gene: TRBV27
J gene: TRBJ2-1
CDR3 protein: ASSSGQGRKF

V gene: TRBV7-2
J gene: TRBJ2-2
CDR3 protein: ASTRTSGGMTGELF

V gene: TRBV2
J gene: TRBJ1-6
CDR3 protein: ASSEQSYNSPLH

V gene: TRBV13
J gene: TRBJ1-2
CDR3 protein: ASSLLGADYGYT

V gene: TRBV6-6
J gene: TRBJ2-3
CDR3 protein: ASSYTTASTDTQY

V gene: TRBV6-1
J gene: TRBJ1-2
CDR3 protein: ASSLDGHGYT

V gene: TRBV7-6
J gene: TRBJ2-1
CDR3 protein: ASRTLAGKDNEQF

V gene: TRBV28
J gene: TRBJ2-2
CDR3 protein: ASSPPLAQGFTGELF

V gene: TRBV5-1
J gene: TRBJ1-1
CDR3 protein: ASSLAARTAGTEAF

V gene: TRBV4-2
J gene: TRBJ1-2
CDR3 protein: ASSQEEQGSYGYT

V gene: TRBV6-5
J gene: TRBJ2-1
CDR3 protein: ASSHRQGNEQF

V gene: TRBV28
J gene: TRBJ2-4
CDR3 protein: ASSKPGARAKNIQY

V gene: TRBV12-3/TRBV12-4
J gene: TRBJ1-1
CDR3 protein: ASTLILDTEAF

V gene: TRBV28
J gene: TRBJ1-2
CDR3 protein: ASSKAGNPANYGYT